This is a list of T cell receptor beta chains from one sample in a study of cytomegalovirus exposure and HLA in healthy donors. Assay: immunoSEQ multiplex PCR; the TCRdb copy retains only in-frame clones and omits some. The sample features approximately 110,000 clones, with over 2% in its top ten. The sample was PBMCs. The receptors were gathered from a man between 40 and 49 years old in good health and CMV-seronegative. Each CDR3 is given with its conserved first and last residue. D genes are given only for firm matches.

TRBV6-1	TRBD1	TRBJ2-2	CASGGQGRTGELFF	TGTGCCAGCGGGGGACAGGGGCGGACCGGGGAGCTGTTTTTT
TRBV7-9	TRBD2	TRBJ2-3	CASSPGTSWGADTQYF	TGTGCCAGCAGCCCAGGGACTAGCTGGGGGGCAGATACGCAGTATTTT
TRBV5-4	.	TRBJ2-5	CASRWDFQETQYF	TGTGCCAGCAGGTGGGACTTCCAAGAGACCCAGTACTTC
TRBV18	TRBD2	TRBJ2-1	CASDRTSGRNEQFF	TGTGCCAGCGATCGGACTAGCGGGAGAAATGAGCAGTTCTTC
TRBV29-1	TRBD1	TRBJ1-1	CSVNTGAAEAFF	TGCAGCGTTAACACAGGGGCCGCTGAAGCTTTCTTT
TRBV12-5	TRBD2	TRBJ2-2	CASGLVRAGVGTGELFF	TGTGCTAGTGGTTTGGTACGGGCGGGAGTGGGGACCGGGGAGCTGTTTTTT
TRBV28	.	TRBJ1-1	CASSGLRLRGENTEAFF	TGTGCCAGCAGTGGACTGCGACTCAGGGGCGAGAACACTGAAGCTTTCTTT
TRBV29-1	TRBD1	TRBJ1-1	CSVGAGGMNTEAFF	TGCAGCGTTGGGGCAGGGGGCATGAACACTGAAGCTTTCTTT
TRBV5-1	.	TRBJ2-1	CASRSASPYNEQFF	TGCGCCAGCAGGTCGGCTAGCCCCTACAATGAGCAGTTCTTC
TRBV28	.	TRBJ2-3	CASTPRGRVWLRTDTQYF	TGTGCCAGCACCCCCCGGGGGAGAGTCTGGTTACGAACAGATACGCAGTATTTT
TRBV4-2	.	TRBJ2-6	CASSQDRLSLSGANVLTF	TGTGCCAGCAGCCAAGACAGGTTAAGTCTCTCTGGGGCCAACGTCCTGACTTTC
TRBV25-1	TRBD2	TRBJ2-7	CASSDTRRLAGAYEQYF	TGTGCCAGCAGTGATACCCGACGACTAGCGGGAGCTTACGAGCAGTACTTC
TRBV11-3	TRBD2	TRBJ2-7	CASSLVRGAPEQYF	TGTGCCAGCAGCTTAGTGCGGGGGGCACCCGAGCAGTACTTC
TRBV18	.	TRBJ1-5	CASSPASGGGFNQPQHF	TGTGCCAGCTCACCAGCTTCCGGGGGGGGATTTAATCAGCCCCAGCATTTT
TRBV11-2	.	TRBJ2-3	CASSLAGGIGGDTQYF	TGTGCCAGCAGCTTAGCTGGCGGGATCGGGGGAGATACGCAGTATTTT
TRBV2	TRBD1	TRBJ1-2	CASSATGQGNYGYTF	TGTGCCAGCAGTGCCACTGGACAGGGGAACTATGGCTACACCTTC
TRBV19	.	TRBJ1-5	CASSIDLYQGTTRQPQHF	TGTGCCAGTAGTATAGATCTCTATCAGGGAACCACGAGACAGCCCCAGCATTTT
TRBV7-9	.	TRBJ2-5	CASSYLSGETQYF	TGTGCCAGCAGCTACCTAAGCGGGGAGACCCAGTACTTC
TRBV9	.	TRBJ2-3	CASSVGGPTDTQYF	TGTGCCAGCAGCGTAGGTGGGCCTACAGATACGCAGTATTTT
TRBV5-6	.	TRBJ2-6	CASSWGDSLGSGANVLTF	TGTGCCAGCAGCTGGGGGGACAGTCTCGGCTCTGGGGCCAACGTCCTGACTTTC
TRBV30	TRBD1	TRBJ2-7	CAWGGHRGSYEQYF	TGTGCCTGGGGGGGGCACAGGGGGAGTTACGAGCAGTACTTC
TRBV28	TRBD2	TRBJ2-2	CASSMGLAGPTGELFF	TGTGCCAGCAGTATGGGACTAGCGGGACCCACCGGGGAGCTGTTTTTT
TRBV11-2	TRBD1	TRBJ1-6	CASSWTGDNSPLHF	TGTGCCAGCAGCTGGACAGGGGATAATTCACCCCTCCACTTT
TRBV11-3	.	TRBJ2-1	CASSPRDFTNEQFF	TGTGCCAGCAGCCCAAGGGACTTCACCAATGAGCAGTTCTTC
TRBV5-6	.	TRBJ2-6	CASSLGSYSGANVLTF	TGTGCCAGCAGCTTGGGATCCTACTCTGGGGCCAACGTCCTGACTTTC
TRBV11-3	.	TRBJ1-1	CASSLRESGAFF	TGTGCCAGCAGCTTACGGGAGTCAGGAGCTTTCTTT
TRBV4-2	TRBD1	TRBJ2-7	CASSPTGQGYEQYF	TGTGCCAGCAGCCCGACCGGACAGGGGTACGAGCAGTACTTC
TRBV11-2	TRBD1	TRBJ1-1	CASSSGQGPTEAFF	TGTGCCAGCAGCTCCGGACAGGGGCCCACTGAAGCTTTCTTT
TRBV2	.	TRBJ1-5	CASSLQEGGNQPQHF	TGTGCCAGCAGTCTGCAAGAGGGGGGCAATCAGCCCCAGCATTTT
TRBV30	TRBD1	TRBJ1-5	CAWSTSGGAGNQPQHF	TGTGCCTGGAGTACCTCAGGGGGCGCCGGCAATCAGCCCCAGCATTTT
TRBV5-4	.	TRBJ1-1	CASSPGRAGDTEAFF	TGTGCCAGCAGTCCGGGGAGGGCTGGGGACACTGAAGCTTTCTTT
TRBV21-1	.	TRBJ1-1	CASSKGGRWNTEAFF	TGTGCCAGCAGCAAAGGAGGGAGATGGAACACTGAAGCTTTCTTT
TRBV6-5	.	TRBJ2-3	CATRRLDTQYF	TGTGCCACCAGGAGGTTGGATACGCAGTATTTT
TRBV27	TRBD2	TRBJ2-1	CASSPPGPSGLFF	TGTGCCAGCAGTCCCCCCGGGCCTAGCGGGTTGTTCTTC
TRBV7-9	TRBD1	TRBJ2-7	CASSLESRQGEQYF	TGTGCCAGCAGCTTAGAGTCTCGACAGGGCGAGCAGTACTTC
TRBV13	.	TRBJ2-6	CASSFPSSPGANVLTF	TGTGCCAGCAGCTTTCCCTCTAGTCCCGGGGCCAACGTCCTGACTTTC
TRBV2	TRBD2	TRBJ2-7	CASDPSGRHSYEQYF	TGTGCCAGCGACCCGAGCGGGAGGCACTCCTACGAGCAGTACTTC
TRBV5-1	.	TRBJ2-5	CASSLSGVWETQYF	TGCGCCAGCAGCTTGTCGGGAGTGTGGGAGACCCAGTACTTC
TRBV7-9	TRBD2	TRBJ2-3	CASSVTSVADTQYF	TGTGCCAGCAGTGTTACTAGCGTCGCAGATACGCAGTATTTT
TRBV30	TRBD1	TRBJ1-4	CAWSKGQGRTNEKLFF	TGTGCCTGGAGTAAGGGACAGGGGCGCACTAATGAAAAACTGTTTTTT
TRBV5-1	TRBD2	TRBJ2-1	CASSPGLAGAGYNEQFF	TGCGCCAGCAGCCCGGGACTAGCGGGAGCCGGCTACAATGAGCAGTTCTTC
TRBV7-9	TRBD1	TRBJ2-5	CASSSRDRGQETQYF	TGTGCCAGCAGTTCCCGGGACAGGGGTCAAGAGACCCAGTACTTC
TRBV2	.	TRBJ1-2	CASSEYAGGYTF	TGTGCCAGCAGTGAGTATGCCGGTGGCTACACCTTC
TRBV7-9	TRBD1	TRBJ1-1	CASCPTGGGLTEAFF	TGTGCCAGCTGTCCCACGGGAGGGGGCCTCACTGAAGCTTTCTTT
TRBV5-4	TRBD2	TRBJ2-5	CASSLDRLAGGPGGETQYF	TGTGCCAGCAGCTTGGATAGACTAGCGGGAGGGCCAGGAGGGGAGACCCAGTACTTC
TRBV2	.	TRBJ2-3	CAKAVAVSTDTQYF	TGTGCCAAGGCGGTAGCGGTAAGCACAGATACGCAGTATTTT
TRBV5-6	.	TRBJ2-1	CASSPISRGEQFF	TGTGCCAGCAGCCCCATTTCTAGAGGTGAGCAGTTCTTC
TRBV7-9	TRBD1	TRBJ1-1	CASSQGGTDGAEAFF	TGTGCCAGCAGCCAGGGGGGCACCGACGGCGCTGAAGCTTTCTTT
TRBV14	TRBD2	TRBJ2-1	CASSQGLAYHNEQFF	TGTGCCAGCAGCCAAGGACTAGCCTACCACAATGAGCAGTTCTTC
TRBV5-6	TRBD2	TRBJ2-1	CASSRAGGLQFF	TGTGCCAGCAGCCGCGCCGGGGGGTTACAGTTCTTC
TRBV27	TRBD2	TRBJ2-7	CASSRLAGAYEQYF	TGTGCCAGCAGTAGACTAGCGGGAGCATACGAGCAGTACTTC
TRBV5-4	TRBD1	TRBJ2-1	CASSGRQGRDEQFF	TGTGCCAGCAGCGGAAGACAGGGTCGGGATGAGCAGTTCTTC
TRBV7-9	.	TRBJ1-2	CASSLAGASYGYTF	TGTGCCAGCAGCTTAGCAGGGGCGAGCTATGGCTACACCTTC